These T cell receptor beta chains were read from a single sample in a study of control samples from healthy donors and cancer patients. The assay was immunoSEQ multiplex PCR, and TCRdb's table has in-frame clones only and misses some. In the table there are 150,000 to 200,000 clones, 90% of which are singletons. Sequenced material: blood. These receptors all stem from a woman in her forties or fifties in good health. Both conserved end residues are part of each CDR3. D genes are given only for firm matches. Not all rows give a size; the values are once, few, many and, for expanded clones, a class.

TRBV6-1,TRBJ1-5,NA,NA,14,CASSDQGYNQPQHF,TGTGCCAGCAGTGATCAGGGTTACAATCAGCCCCAGCATTTT
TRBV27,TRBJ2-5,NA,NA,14,CASSPLQRQETQYF,TGTGCCAGCAGTCCTCTGCAGCGCCAAGAGACCCAGTACTTC
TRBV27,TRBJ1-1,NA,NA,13,CASRPGFGTEAFF,TGTGCCAGCAGACCAGGGTTTGGCACTGAAGCTTTCTTT
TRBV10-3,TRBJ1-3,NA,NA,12,CAMGGSGNTIYF,TGTGCCATGGGAGGGTCTGGAAACACCATATATTTT
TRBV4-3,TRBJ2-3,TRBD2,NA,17,CASSQAGGLAGVDTQYF,TGCGCCAGCAGCCAAGCCGGGGGACTAGCGGGGGTTGATACGCAGTATTTT
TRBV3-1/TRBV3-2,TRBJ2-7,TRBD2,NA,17,CASSQVGLAGVGYEQYF,TGTGCCAGCAGCCAAGTAGGACTAGCGGGGGTCGGTTACGAGCAGTACTTC
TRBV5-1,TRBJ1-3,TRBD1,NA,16,CASSLAGTGRGNTIYF,TGCGCCAGCAGCTTGGCCGGGACAGGGCGTGGAAACACCATATATTTT
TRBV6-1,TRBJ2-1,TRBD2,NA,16,CASSEASLAGAGEQFF,TGTGCCAGCAGTGAAGCGAGTCTAGCGGGAGCTGGAGAGCAGTTCTTC
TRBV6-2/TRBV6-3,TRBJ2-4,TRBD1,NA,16,CASSYYRGLAKNIQYF,TGTGCCAGCAGTTACTACAGGGGGCTAGCCAAAAACATTCAGTACTTC
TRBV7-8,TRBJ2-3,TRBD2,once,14,CASRPGLAGDTQYF,TGTGCCAGCAGACCGGGACTAGCGGGAGATACGCAGTATTTT
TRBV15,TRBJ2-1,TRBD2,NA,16,CATSIGTSGFYNEQFF,TGTGCCACCAGCATTGGGACTAGCGGGTTCTACAATGAGCAGTTCTTC
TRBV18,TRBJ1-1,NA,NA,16,CASSPLSGLENTEAFF,TGTGCCAGCTCACCACTAAGCGGCCTGGAGAACACTGAAGCTTTCTTT
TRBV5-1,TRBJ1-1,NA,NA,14,CASSLEGRGIEAFF,TGCGCCAGCAGCTTGGAGGGACGAGGGATAGAAGCTTTCTTT
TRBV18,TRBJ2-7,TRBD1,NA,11,CASSRDREQYF,TGTGCCAGCTCACGGGACAGAGAGCAGTACTTC
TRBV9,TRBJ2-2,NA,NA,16,CASSVQAGPMSGELFF,TGTGCCAGCAGCGTACAGGCAGGGCCTATGTCCGGGGAGCTGTTTTTT
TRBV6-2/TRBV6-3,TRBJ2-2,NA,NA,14,CASGLGVSTGELFF,TGTGCCAGCGGCCTCGGGGTCAGCACCGGGGAGCTGTTTTTT
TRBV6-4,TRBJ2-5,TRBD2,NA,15,CASSEGGGAVETQYF,TGTGCCAGCAGTGAGGGCGGGGGGGCCGTGGAGACCCAGTACTTC
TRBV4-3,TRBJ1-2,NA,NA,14,CASSPRAGVYGYTF,TGCGCCAGCAGCCCACGGGCGGGCGTCTATGGCTACACCTTC
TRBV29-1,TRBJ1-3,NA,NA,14,CSVAPQVSGNTIYF,TGCAGCGTTGCCCCACAGGTCTCTGGAAACACCATATATTTT
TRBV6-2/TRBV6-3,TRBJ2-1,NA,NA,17,CASSQTVGGRSYNEQFF,TGTGCCAGCAGCCAAACCGTGGGGGGCCGATCCTACAATGAGCAGTTCTTC
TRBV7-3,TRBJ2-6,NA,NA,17,CASSPGPSGSGANVLTF,TGTGCCAGCAGCCCAGGACCAAGCGGGTCAGGGGCCAACGTCCTGACTTTC